This T cell receptor beta chain originates from a study of identical twins. A universal primer site was created by template switching, with the cDNA bearing unique molecular identifiers. TCRdb reprocessed the 5' RACE reads via MiXCR and lists one record per CDR3 protein. The sample shows roughly 490,000 distinct CDR3 sequences, roughly an eighth of them seen only once. Study results and caveats: The analysis was cross-sectional rather than longitudinal within donors. Models came in too low on out-of-frame TCR alpha sharing in monozygotic twins.

In its sample, this clonotype was seen a few times. The antigen is undetermined. Germline CDR1 is KGHSH and CDR2 is LQKENI. Trimming left V 3 bases short and J 3 bases short, with 14 bases between. The CDR3 runs 15 residues. This same sample was also part of a study on yellow fever vaccine responses in identical twins.

The origin of this receptor is a woman between 18 and 29 years old in good health. Sequencing used CD4+ T cells sorted from blood. This sequence joins TRBV18 and TRBJ1-1; D is unclear. The CDR3 is CASSPPMGEDTEAFF. The CDR3 DNA reads TGTGCCAGCTCACCTCCGATGGGAGAGGACACTGAAGCTTTCTTT.